This TCR beta chain was documented in a study of blood T cells in healthy people across ages. Study at large: Capture by template switching was about one barcoded beta molecule per two T cells.

A few counts support this clonotype. Trimming took off 4 bases at V and 8 bases at J, with 18 bases between the two ends. The CDR3 loop spans 15 amino acids. Germline V gene lookup returns CDR1 SGHRS and CDR2 YFSETQ. With a J-beta primer mix and a sample-barcoded 5' primer, a second PCR ran about 7 to 12 cycles. Using its own MiXCR run on the 5' RACE reads, TCRdb lists one record per CDR3 protein. The sample shows 1.5 million to 2 million distinct CDR3 sequences, approximately 28% of them seen only once. The TCR was taken from a woman aged 30 to 39 in good health. The rearrangement links TRBV5-1 to TRBJ1-4; D remains ambiguous. Sequencing used blood. This CDR3 reads CASSPLGAVGEKLFF. The CDR3 bases are TGCGCCAGCAGCCCTCTGGGAGCGGTGGGCGAAAAACTGTTTTTT. Looking up the rest from reference TRBV5-1 and TRBJ1-4 gives the full variable domain: KAGVTQTPRYLIKTRGQQVTLSCSPISGHRSVSWYQQTPGQGLQFLFEYFSETQRNKGNFPGRFSGRQFSNSRSEMNVSTLELGDSALYLCASSPLGAVGEKLFFGSGTQLSVL.